The rows below give T cell receptor beta chains drawn from one sample of a study of cytotoxic CD8 clonotypes in ibrutinib-treated CLL. The method was immunoSEQ multiplex PCR; TCRdb's version includes in-frame clones alone and lacks a portion of them. Here the sample spans some 130,000 clones, 70% to 90% being singletons. The sample was PBMCs, taken after 24 months of ibrutinib treatment. These receptors originate from a human donor with chronic lymphocytic leukemia. The CDR3 runs from the conserved cysteine through the conserved F or W. D genes are given only for firm matches. Some rows have no size entry. The others give once, few or many, or a class for an expanded clone.

length: 16
size: once
J: TRBJ2-7
V: TRBV5-1
D: NA
CDR3: CASSLSFLALGYEQYF
DNA: TGCGCCAGCAGCTTGTCTTTCTTGGCTTTGGGATACGAGCAGTACTTC

length: 12
size: NA
J: TRBJ2-7
V: TRBV29-1
D: TRBD1
CDR3: CSVTRTGLEQYF
DNA: TGCAGCGTCACCCGGACAGGGCTCGAGCAGTACTTC

length: 11
size: NA
J: TRBJ2-5
V: TRBV20-1
D: NA
CDR3: CSAGPGETQYF
DNA: TGCAGTGCTGGGCCCGGGGAGACCCAGTACTTC

length: 16
size: NA
J: TRBJ2-1
V: TRBV15
D: NA
CDR3: CATSRSLGGGDNEQFF
DNA: TGTGCCACCAGCAGATCCTTGGGGGGGGGCGACAATGAGCAGTTCTTC

length: 13
size: NA
J: TRBJ2-1
V: TRBV7-9
D: TRBD2
CDR3: CASSPRTSGEQFF
DNA: TGTGCCAGCAGCCCTCGGACTAGCGGTGAGCAGTTCTTC

length: 10
size: once
J: TRBJ2-5
V: TRBV10-1
D: NA
CDR3: CASLRETQYF
DNA: TGCGCCAGCTTACGAGAGACCCAGTACTTC

length: 14
size: NA
J: TRBJ2-7
V: TRBV27
D: NA
CDR3: CASSLVWSKGEQYF
DNA: TGTGCCAGCAGTTTAGTTTGGTCCAAGGGGGAGCAGTACTTC

length: 13
size: NA
J: TRBJ2-7
V: TRBV2
D: NA
CDR3: CASNPSLTDEQYF
DNA: TGTGCCAGCAACCCTTCGTTAACGGACGAGCAGTACTTC

length: 12
size: NA
J: TRBJ2-3
V: TRBV6-1
D: NA
CDR3: CASSSLGVTQYF
DNA: TGTGCCAGCAGTTCTTTGGGGGTTACGCAGTATTTT

length: 13
size: NA
J: TRBJ1-2
V: TRBV2
D: NA
CDR3: CASSERESYGYTF
DNA: TGTGCCAGCAGTGAACGCGAATCCTATGGCTACACCTTC

length: 13
size: once
J: TRBJ1-5
V: TRBV2
D: NA
CDR3: CASSVGREQPQHF
DNA: TGTGCCAGCAGTGTGGGCAGGGAGCAGCCCCAGCATTTT

length: 15
size: NA
J: TRBJ1-2
V: TRBV27
D: TRBD1
CDR3: CASSLHYTGDYGYTF
DNA: TGTGCCAGCAGTCTTCATTATACAGGGGACTATGGCTACACCTTC

length: 18
size: NA
J: TRBJ1-6
V: TRBV18
D: NA
CDR3: CASSPTRILTGVGSPLHF
DNA: TGTGCCAGCTCACCAACTCGTATTCTGACTGGGGTGGGTTCACCCCTCCACTTT

length: 15
size: NA
J: TRBJ1-1
V: TRBV19
D: TRBD1
CDR3: CASWGQGRGNTEAFF
DNA: TGTGCCAGTTGGGGACAGGGTAGAGGGAACACTGAAGCTTTCTTT

length: 15
size: NA
J: TRBJ1-4
V: TRBV7-9
D: TRBD1
CDR3: CASSSYRGTNEKLFF
DNA: TGTGCCAGCAGCTCGTACAGGGGAACTAATGAAAAACTGTTTTTT

length: 14
size: once
J: TRBJ1-2
V: TRBV27
D: TRBD1
CDR3: CASSLAGTVHGYTF
DNA: TGTGCCAGTAGTTTGGCCGGGACAGTCCATGGCTACACCTTC

length: 12
size: NA
J: TRBJ2-5
V: TRBV29-1
D: NA
CDR3: CSVARNQETQYF
DNA: TGCAGCGTTGCCAGGAATCAAGAGACCCAGTACTTC

length: 14
size: NA
J: TRBJ1-1
V: TRBV7-2
D: NA
CDR3: CASSPLGGATEAFF
DNA: TGTGCCAGCAGCCCCCTTGGGGGGGCCACTGAAGCTTTCTTT

length: 14
size: NA
J: TRBJ1-4
V: TRBV28
D: NA
CDR3: CASTRRWANEKLFF
DNA: TGTGCCAGCACCCGGCGCTGGGCTAATGAAAAACTGTTTTTT

length: 15
size: NA
J: TRBJ2-7
V: TRBV28
D: NA
CDR3: CASSPQPRSSYEQYF
DNA: TGTGCCAGCAGCCCTCAGCCAAGAAGCTCCTACGAGCAGTACTTC